These 13 T cell receptor beta chains originate from one sample sequenced in a study of shared clonotypes between healthy human individuals (dated by TCRdb to 2020 to 2022). The library was generated by the immunoSEQ multiplex PCR assay. The source is immuneACCESS, and TCRdb retained only in-frame sequences with V and J called. Part of the clones is not carried over; for the studies checked, unresolved V genes explain less than half of this, and the remainder is unexplained. Within this sample are approximately 350,000 clones, with around 74% of them counted one time only. The ten top clones hold 10% to 13% of the sample. The sequencing sample was made of memory CD4+ T cells sorted from blood. According to the study, the label for this sample's cell subset or site signals: CD45RA-negative fraction. Source of these receptors: a man between 25 and 39 years old in good health.

This sequence joins TRBV19 and TRBJ2-4; D perhaps matches TRBD2 (5 bases). Germline CDR1 reads LNHDA; CDR2 reads SQIVND (reference sequence). The V and J ends lost 5 bases and 1 base respectively, with 15 bases between them. The CDR3 contains 16 residues. The CDR3 loop is CASSPRGREAKNIQYF. For the CDR3, the DNA is TGTGCCAGTAGTCCAAGAGGTAGGGAGGCCAAAAACATTCAGTACTTC.

This clone occurred a few times. This rearrangement joins TRBV5-6 to TRBJ2-3, with 8 bases fitting TRBD2. V lost 4 bases, J lost 3 bases, and 10 bases stayed unmatched. This CDR3 region has 16 residues. Germline CDR1 reads SGHDT; CDR2 reads YYEEEE. CDR3 residues: CASSPAGTRGTDTQYF. The CDR3 DNA sequence: TGTGCCAGCAGCCCAGCTGGGACTAGGGGGACAGATACGCAGTATTTT. Based on the CDR3 plus reference TRBV5-6 and TRBJ2-3, the full variable domain is DAGVTQSPTHLIKTRGQQVTLRCSPKSGHDTVSWYQQALGQGPQFIFQYYEEEERQRGNFPDRFSGHQFPNYSSELNVNALLLGDSALYLCASSPAGTRGTDTQYFGPGTRLTVL.

V usage is TRBV27 and J usage is TRBJ2-7; 8 bases are a match to TRBD2. Germline CDR1 and CDR2: MNHEY and SMNVEV (reference sequence). Trimming took 4 bases from V and 2 from J; bases not matched to a gene: 4. The CDR3 covers 14 residues. The CDR3 region has the DNA TGTGCCAGCAGTTACACTAGCGGACCCTACGAGCAGTACTTC. Amino acids: CASSYTSGPYEQYF.

This sequence joins TRBV7-9 and TRBJ2-3; D might be TRBD1 (6 bases). Germline V gene sequence: CDR1 SEHNR, CDR2 FQNEAQ (reference sequence). Trimming shortened V by 5 bases and J by 5 bases, and 14 bases separated the two germline ends. CDR3 length: 14 amino acids. CDR3 loop: CASSPQGRGDTQYF. The CDR3, as DNA: TGTGCCAGCAGCCCCCAGGGGAGAGGAGATACGCAGTATTTT.

By its share, this clone is medium-sized. V gene TRBV5-4 combines with J gene TRBJ2-7; no clear D gene. V dropped 1 base and J dropped 4 bases, with 6 bases sitting between them. CDR3 size: 12 residues. Germline CDR1 reads SGHNT; CDR2 reads YYREEE (reference sequence). This CDR3 is CASSLSGYEQYF. As DNA, the CDR3 is TGTGCCAGCAGCTTGAGTGGGTACGAGCAGTACTTC. The full variable domain, with the rest looked up from reference TRBV5-4 and TRBJ2-7, is ETGVTQSPTHLIKTRGQQVTLRCSSQSGHNTVSWYQQALGQGPQFIFQYYREEENGRGNFPPRFSGLQFPNYSSELNVNALELDDSALYLCASSLSGYEQYFGPGTRLTVT.

CDR3 nucleotides: TGCGCCAGCAGCTTATCGGACAGGGCCTATGGCTACACCTTC. Translation: CASSLSDRAYGYTF. The rearrangement uses TRBV5-1 and TRBJ1-2; 8 bases fit TRBD1. The CDR3 runs 14 residues. Per the germline V gene, CDR1 is SGHRS and CDR2 is YFSETQ. With V trimmed by 2 bases and J by 4 bases, 4 bases remained unmatched.

The gene calls are TRBV7-2 and TRBJ2-2, with 14 bases fitting TRBD2. J gave up 5 bases and V 5 bases, and 4 bases lay outside the gene matches. The CDR3 covers 16 residues. The germline gives CDR1 SGHTA, CDR2 FQGNSA. The CDR3 spells CASSPGTSGRTGELFF. The CDR3 nucleotides read TGTGCCAGCAGCCCCGGGACTAGCGGGAGAACCGGGGAGCTGTTTTTT.

CDR3 residues: CASSVGPFSYEQYF. CDR3 nucleotides: TGTGCCAGCAGCGTGGGACCGTTCTCCTACGAGCAGTACTTC. V usage is TRBV7-8 and J usage is TRBJ2-7; the D call may be TRBD1 or TRBD2 (5 bases each). V lost 5 bases and J 0 bases, leaving 11 bases between the germline ends. Per germline, CDR1 SGHVS and CDR2 FQNEAQ. This CDR3 spans 14 amino acids.

The chain has TRBV18 and TRBJ1-6; possible D gene TRBD1, 6 bases. Trimming took 0 bases from V and 8 from J, leaving 8 bases between them. The CDR3 is 14 residues long. Germline V gives CDR1 KGHSH, CDR2 LQKENI. For the CDR3, the DNA is TGTGCCAGCTCACCACCGAACAGGGATTCACCCCTCCACTTT. Encoded protein: CASSPPNRDSPLHF.

The chain couples TRBV10-3 to TRBJ1-3, with TRBD1 identical over 7 bases. The CDR3 is made up of 15 amino acids. Germline V gene data show CDR1 as ENHRY and CDR2 as SYGVKD. V shed 7 bases, J shed 4 bases, and the junction held 10 bases outside the gene matches. The CDR3 is CAITLSADRGNTIYF. CDR3 DNA: TGTGCCATCACGCTAAGCGCGGACAGGGGAAACACCATATATTTT.

This chain joins TRBV29-1 and TRBJ2-5, with 12 bases aligning to TRBD2. The DNA end lines up better with TRBJ2-7; the J call may be wrong. CDR1 SQVTM and CDR2 ANQGSEA come from the germline V gene. The CDR3 consists of 15 residues. The CDR3 reads CSVVGTSGPTYEQYF. The CDR3 coding sequence is TGCAGCGTTGTTGGGACTAGCGGGCCGACCTACGAGCAGTACTTC.

The chain is built from TRBV28 and TRBJ2-7; no clear D gene. The V gene's germline CDR1 is MDHEN and CDR2 SYDVKM. V was pared by 7 bases and J by 4 bases, with 14 bases between. CDR3 length: 13 amino acids. CDR3 DNA sequence: TGTGCCAGCACCGGGTCTTTAGGTTACGAGCAGTACTTC. Amino acids: CASTGSLGYEQYF.

The V call is TRBV6-5, the J call TRBJ2-1; D is unresolved. Trimming shortened V by 1 base and J by 1 base, and 11 bases separated the two germline ends. Looked up from germline, CDR1 is MNHEY and CDR2 is SVGAGI. CDR3 size: 16 residues. CDR3 loop: CASSYWSRVSYNEQFF. CDR3 bases: TGTGCCAGCAGTTACTGGTCACGAGTTTCCTACAATGAGCAGTTCTTC.